Included here is one T cell receptor beta chain sequence, with context. Germline-derived CDR1 and CDR2 are SGHDT and YYEEEE. V dropped 1 base and J dropped 7 bases, with 6 bases sitting between them. The CDR3 has 12 residues. This entry is derived from a study of blood T cell repertoires in COVID-19. Study in general: Sites in the United States, Italy and Spain provided acute and convalescent COVID-19 samples. From T cells, B-cell-depleted T cells, or PBMCs came the material, which was cDNA or gDNA.

TCRdb keeps only in-frame clones here, not all; method: immunoSEQ multiplex PCR. The sample includes a few hundred thousand clones, about 88% of them seen just once. The sample comprised peripheral blood. V is TRBV5-6 and J is TRBJ2-1; D is uncertain. The clonotype originates from a man aged 18 to 30 with active or convalescent COVID-19. The CDR3 reads CASSLLRNEQFF. As DNA, the CDR3 is TGTGCCAGCAGCTTGTTGAGAAATGAGCAGTTCTTC. Drawing the rest from reference TRBV5-6 and TRBJ2-1, the complete variable domain is DAGVTQSPTHLIKTRGQQVTLRCSPKSGHDTVSWYQQALGQGPQFIFQYYEEEERQRGNFPDRFSGHQFPNYSSELNVNALLLGDSALYLCASSLLRNEQFFGPGTRLTVL.